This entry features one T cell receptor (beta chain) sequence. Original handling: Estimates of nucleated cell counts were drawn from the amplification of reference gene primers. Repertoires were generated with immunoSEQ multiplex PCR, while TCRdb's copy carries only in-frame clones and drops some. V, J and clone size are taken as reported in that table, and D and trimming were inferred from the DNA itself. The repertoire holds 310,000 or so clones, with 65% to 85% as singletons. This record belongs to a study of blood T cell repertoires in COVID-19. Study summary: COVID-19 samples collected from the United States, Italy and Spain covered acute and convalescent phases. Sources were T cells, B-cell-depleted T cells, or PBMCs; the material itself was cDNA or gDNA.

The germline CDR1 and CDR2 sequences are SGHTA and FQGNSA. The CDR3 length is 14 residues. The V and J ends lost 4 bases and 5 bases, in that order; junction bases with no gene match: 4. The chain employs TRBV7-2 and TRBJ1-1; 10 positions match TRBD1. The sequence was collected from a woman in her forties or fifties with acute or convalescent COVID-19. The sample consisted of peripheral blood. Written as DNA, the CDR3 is TGTGCCAGCAGCTCGACAGGGGGCAAAACTGAAGCTTTCTTT. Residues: CASSSTGGKTEAFF.